This T cell receptor (beta chain) was recovered during a study of blood T cell repertoires in COVID-19. Overall study context: The United States, Italy and Spain supplied acute and convalescent COVID-19 samples.

Germline V CDR1 and CDR2: SQVTM, ANQGSEA. V gave up 3 bases and J gave up 8 bases, with 19 bases separating them. This CDR3 has 15 amino acids. The method was immunoSEQ multiplex PCR; TCRdb's version includes in-frame clones alone and lacks a portion of them. The repertoire has about 280,000 clones, 90% of them found once; the top ten carry about 4%. Participant-reported clinical history was the basis for cohort assignment. The source is a woman in her thirties with acute COVID-19. The J gene is TRBJ1-4, the V gene TRBV29-1; D gene unclear. Sequences were obtained from PBMCs or T cells enriched from blood (not recorded which). The CDR3 spells CSVEVGGTVGEKLFF. The DNA of the CDR3 is TGCAGCGTTGAGGTCGGAGGCACCGTGGGGGAAAAACTGTTTTTT.